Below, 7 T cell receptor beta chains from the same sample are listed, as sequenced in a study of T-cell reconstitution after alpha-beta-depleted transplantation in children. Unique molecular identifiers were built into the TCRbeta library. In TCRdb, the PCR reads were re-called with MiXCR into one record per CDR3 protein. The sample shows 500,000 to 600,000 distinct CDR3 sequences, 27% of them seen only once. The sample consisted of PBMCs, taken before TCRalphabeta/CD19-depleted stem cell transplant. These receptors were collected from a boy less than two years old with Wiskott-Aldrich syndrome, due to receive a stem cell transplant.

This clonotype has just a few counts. The CDR3 loop is CASHAWGANTGELFF. For the CDR3, the DNA is TGTGCCAGCCACGCATGGGGGGCGAACACCGGGGAGCTGTTTTTT. The rearrangement uses TRBV28 and TRBJ2-2; D may be TRBD2 (6 bases). The CDR3 has 15 amino acids. The germline V gene encodes CDR1 MDHEN and CDR2 SYDVKM. Trimming took 8 bases from V and 0 from J, leaving 13 bases between them.

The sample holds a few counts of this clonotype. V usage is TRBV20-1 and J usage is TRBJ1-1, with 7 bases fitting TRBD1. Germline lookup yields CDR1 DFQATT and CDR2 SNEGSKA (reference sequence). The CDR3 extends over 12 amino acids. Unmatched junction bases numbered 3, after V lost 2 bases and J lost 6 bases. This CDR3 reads CSARIQGPEAFF. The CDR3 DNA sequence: TGCAGTGCTAGAATACAGGGGCCTGAAGCTTTCTTT.

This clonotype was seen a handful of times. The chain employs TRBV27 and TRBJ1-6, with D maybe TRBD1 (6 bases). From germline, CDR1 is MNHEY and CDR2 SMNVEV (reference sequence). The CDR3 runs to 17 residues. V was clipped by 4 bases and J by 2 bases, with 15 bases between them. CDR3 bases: TGTGCCAGCAGTTCAACCCAGGGGATCACCTATAATTCACCCCTCCACTTT. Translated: CASSSTQGITYNSPLHF.

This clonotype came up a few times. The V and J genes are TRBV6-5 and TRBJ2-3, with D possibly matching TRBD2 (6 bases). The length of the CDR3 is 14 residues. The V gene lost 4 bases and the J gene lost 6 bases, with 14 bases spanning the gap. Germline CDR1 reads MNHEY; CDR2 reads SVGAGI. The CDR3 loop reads CASSSGGPSDTQYF. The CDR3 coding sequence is TGTGCCAGCAGTTCAGGAGGGCCCTCTGATACGCAGTATTTT.

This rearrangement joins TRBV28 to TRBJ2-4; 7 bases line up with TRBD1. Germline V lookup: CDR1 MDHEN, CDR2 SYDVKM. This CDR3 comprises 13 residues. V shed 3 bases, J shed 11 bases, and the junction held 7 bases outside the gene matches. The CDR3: CASSLGSTGVQYF. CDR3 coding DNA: TGTGCCAGCAGTTTGGGATCAACAGGGGTTCAGTACTTC.

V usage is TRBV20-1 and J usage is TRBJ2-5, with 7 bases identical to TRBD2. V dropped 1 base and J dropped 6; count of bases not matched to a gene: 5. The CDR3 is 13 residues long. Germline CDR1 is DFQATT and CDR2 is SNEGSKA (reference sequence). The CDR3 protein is CSARGGSIKTQYF. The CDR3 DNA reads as TGCAGTGCTAGAGGCGGGAGTATCAAGACCCAGTACTTC.

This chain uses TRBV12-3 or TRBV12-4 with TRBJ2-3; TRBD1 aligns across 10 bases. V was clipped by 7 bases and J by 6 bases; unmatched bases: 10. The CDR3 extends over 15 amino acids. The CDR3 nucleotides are TGTGCCAGCACCGAGAGACAGGGGGCTATGGATACGCAGTATTTT. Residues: CASTERQGAMDTQYF.